This T cell receptor beta chain was observed in a study of cytomegalovirus exposure and HLA in healthy donors. On the study more broadly: Caucasian-associated ancestry cluster membership applied to over 80% of 398 genotyped donors. Study conclusions and caveats: In terms of immune exposure information, only CMV serostatus was available.

This CDR3 region has 16 residues. Germline V gives CDR1 SQVTM, CDR2 ANQGSEA. As to this clone: The antigen is not known.

A multiplex PCR was run with 60 Vbeta primers and 13 Jbeta primers. Generated by immunoSEQ multiplex PCR, the TCRdb table keeps only in-frame clones and is missing some. The sample has 100,000 or so clones; roughly four fifths are singletons. The donors, nominally healthy at sampling, likely had unrecorded immune exposures. The chain combines TRBV29-1 with TRBJ2-5; 8 bases map to TRBD2. The J call is uncertain, as TRBJ2-7 better fits the DNA end. The sequence was obtained from a woman between 40 and 50 years old in good health and CMV-seropositive. Sequenced sample: PBMCs. The CDR3 region is CSVEGDTSGRSYEQYF. CDR3 sequence (DNA): TGCAGCGTTGAAGGGGATACTAGCGGACGCTCCTACGAGCAGTACTTC.